These T cell receptor beta chains were read from a single sample in a study of technical replicates of blood from a handful of donors. Assay used: immunoSEQ multiplex PCR; TCRdb lists only in-frame clones, some missing. This sample carries around 67,000 clones, roughly 92% of them seen once, and the ten largest clones take roughly 0.4%. Sample: T cells isolated from PBMCs. Source of these receptors: a human donor in good health. Both conserved end residues are part of each CDR3. The D gene is left open where the match is weak. Size values are once, few and many counts, or a class for expanded clones, and some rows have none.

>TRBV5-6|TRBJ1-2|-|-
TGTGCCAGCAGCTTGCCAGCGGGGGACTATGGCTACACCTTC
CASSLPAGDYGYTF
>TRBV5-5|TRBJ2-7|once|-
TGTGCCAGCATCGGGACTCGCTACGAGCAGTACTTC
CASIGTRYEQYF
>TRBV18|TRBJ2-7|-|-
TGTGCCAGCTCACCACAAGGAGGTGGTACCTACGAGCAGTACTTC
CASSPQGGGTYEQYF
>TRBV25-1|TRBJ2-3|-|TRBD2
TGTGCCAGCAGTGAATTGAGGGGACTAGCGGTTACAGATACGCAGTATTTT
CASSELRGLAVTDTQYF
>TRBV11-2|TRBJ2-5|-|TRBD2
TGTGCCAGCAGCATTTCCGGACTAGCGGGAGAGACCCAGTACTTC
CASSISGLAGETQYF
>TRBV27|TRBJ1-4|once|-
TGTGCCAGCAGTAGAGACAGACCAACTAATGAAAAACTGTTTTTT
CASSRDRPTNEKLFF
>TRBV27|TRBJ2-1|-|TRBD1
TGTGCCAGCAGTCGGGACAGGGTAAACAATGAGCAGTTCTTC
CASSRDRVNNEQFF
>TRBV10-2|TRBJ1-2|-|-
TGCGCCAGCAGTGAATCGGGGAGGTACTATGGCTACACCTTC
CASSESGRYYGYTF
>TRBV9|TRBJ2-3|-|TRBD2
TGTGCCAGCAGCGTAGGGGCGGGAGGGACAGATACGCAGTATTTT
CASSVGAGGTDTQYF
>TRBV9|TRBJ1-4|-|-
TGTGCCAGCAGCGGGTACATTACAACTAATGAAAAACTGTTTTTT
CASSGYITTNEKLFF
>TRBV27|TRBJ1-1|-|-
TGTGCCAGCAGTTTGTCGCAAGGGGCTAAGAACACTGAAGCTTTCTTT
CASSLSQGAKNTEAFF
>TRBV29-1|TRBJ2-1|-|TRBD1
TGCAGCGTTGGACAGGGCGGGGAGCAGTTCTTC
CSVGQGGEQFF
>TRBV7-9|TRBJ1-5|-|TRBD1
TGTGCCAGCAGCTTAGGTCCCCTCGGACAGGGACTCGATCAGCCCCAGCATTTT
CASSLGPLGQGLDQPQHF
>TRBV11-3|TRBJ1-1|once|-
TGTGCCAGCAGCAGATACAGGGATGGCACTGAAGCTTTCTTT
CASSRYRDGTEAFF
>TRBV7-9|TRBJ1-2|-|-
TGTGCCGGCGGCGACAGAACATTTTATGGCTACACCTTC
CAGGDRTFYGYTF
>TRBV9|TRBJ2-5|-|-
TGTGCCAGCAGTGAAGCGGGAGAGACCCAGTACTTC
CASSEAGETQYF